The rows below give T cell receptor beta chains drawn from one sample of a study of T cell changes during pregnancy in multiple sclerosis. The repertoire was sequenced with immunoSEQ multiplex PCR; TCRdb's copy has only in-frame clones and lacks some. Counted here are tens of thousands of clones, 91% occurring once; the ten biggest clones make up 1% to 1.5%. This specimen consisted of peripheral blood, obtained after pregnancy. The receptors originated from a female donor in good health, enrolled as a control in a pregnancy study. Both conserved end residues are part of each CDR3. The D gene is left open where the match is weak. Size is stated for part of the rows, as once, few or many counts, or as a class when the clone is expanded.

J: TRBJ1-5; D: TRBD1; V: TRBV7-2; size: once; CDR3: CASSSRQGSVQPQHF; DNA: TGTGCCAGCAGCTCCCGACAGGGATCGGTTCAGCCCCAGCATTTT
J: TRBJ1-6; D: .; V: TRBV27; size: once; CDR3: CASSISTGPNSPLHF; DNA: TGTGCCAGCAGTATATCGACGGGTCCTAATTCACCCCTCCACTTT
J: TRBJ1-2; D: .; V: TRBV27; size: .; CDR3: CASKAGVNYGYTF; DNA: TGTGCCAGCAAGGCCGGAGTTAACTATGGCTACACCTTC
J: TRBJ2-3; D: .; V: TRBV7-8; size: .; CDR3: CASSPGTVTQYF; DNA: TGTGCCAGCAGCCCCGGGACTGTTACGCAGTATTTT
J: TRBJ1-2; D: TRBD1; V: TRBV30; size: .; CDR3: CAWTGGQNYGYTF; DNA: TGTGCCTGGACTGGGGGACAGAACTATGGCTACACCTTC
J: TRBJ1-5; D: .; V: TRBV4-2; size: .; CDR3: CASSQEATGGRPQHF; DNA: TGTGCCAGCAGCCAAGAGGCCACGGGGGGAAGGCCCCAGCATTTT
J: TRBJ2-3; D: TRBD2; V: TRBV7-2; size: .; CDR3: CASSIRLAGPNTDTQYF; DNA: TGTGCCAGCAGCATCAGACTAGCGGGGCCAAACACAGATACGCAGTATTTT
J: TRBJ1-1; D: .; V: TRBV6-5; size: .; CDR3: CASSYSGSFNEAFF; DNA: TGTGCCAGCAGTTACTCTGGCAGTTTTAATGAAGCTTTCTTT
J: TRBJ2-1; D: TRBD2; V: TRBV7-2; size: few; CDR3: CASSSSGGYPNEQFF; DNA: TGTGCCAGCAGCTCCAGCGGGGGGTATCCCAATGAGCAGTTCTTC
J: TRBJ2-3; D: .; V: TRBV9; size: .; CDR3: CASSVVGGPKNTDTQYF; DNA: TGTGCCAGCAGCGTAGTTGGGGGCCCCAAGAACACAGATACGCAGTATTTT
J: TRBJ2-7; D: TRBD1; V: TRBV7-2; size: .; CDR3: CASSLGGQGAYEQYF; DNA: TGTGCCAGCAGCTTAGGCGGACAGGGGGCCTACGAGCAGTACTTC
J: TRBJ2-2; D: TRBD1; V: TRBV5-6; size: .; CDR3: CASRGQGRTGELFF; DNA: TGTGCCAGCAGAGGACAGGGGAGAACCGGGGAGCTGTTTTTT
J: TRBJ1-6; D: TRBD1; V: TRBV6-1; size: few; CDR3: CASGTTGGNSPLHF; DNA: TGTGCCAGCGGAACGACAGGGGGTAATTCACCCCTCCACTTT
J: TRBJ2-5; D: TRBD2; V: TRBV7-2; size: .; CDR3: CASSVSSGGQETQYF; DNA: TGTGCCAGCAGCGTATCTAGCGGGGGCCAAGAGACCCAGTACTTC
J: TRBJ2-3; D: .; V: TRBV5-4; size: .; CDR3: CASSFGQSDTQYF; DNA: TGTGCCAGCAGCTTTGGACAATCAGATACGCAGTATTTT
J: TRBJ1-2; D: TRBD1; V: TRBV5-4; size: few; CDR3: CASSLGTDPSYGYTF; DNA: TGTGCCAGCAGCTTAGGGACAGATCCTAGCTATGGCTACACCTTC
J: TRBJ1-4; D: .; V: TRBV6-1; size: .; CDR3: CASSEGSYSNEKLFF; DNA: TGTGCCAGCAGTGAAGGCAGTTATAGCAATGAAAAACTGTTTTTT
J: TRBJ2-3; D: TRBD1; V: TRBV30; size: .; CDR3: CAWRMGGQGTDTQYF; DNA: TGTGCCTGGAGGATGGGCGGACAGGGCACAGATACGCAGTATTTT
J: TRBJ2-6; D: .; V: TRBV7-8; size: .; CDR3: CASSPGSVTGANVLTF; DNA: TGTGCCAGCAGCCCTGGATCAGTGACAGGGGCCAACGTCCTGACTTTC
J: TRBJ2-3; D: .; V: TRBV5-1; size: .; CDR3: CASSPTREGTDTQYF; DNA: TGCGCCAGCAGCCCGACCAGGGAAGGGACAGATACGCAGTATTTT
J: TRBJ2-1; D: TRBD2; V: TRBV9; size: .; CDR3: CASSVSSGGTNEQFF; DNA: TGTGCCAGCAGCGTATCTAGCGGGGGGACGAATGAGCAGTTCTTC
J: TRBJ1-2; D: .; V: TRBV19; size: .; CDR3: CASSPGTRGYTF; DNA: TGTGCCAGTAGTCCGGGGACTAGAGGCTACACCTTC
J: TRBJ1-5; D: TRBD1; V: TRBV10-3; size: .; CDR3: CAISPGTGDQPQHF; DNA: TGTGCCATCAGTCCCGGGACAGGTGATCAGCCCCAGCATTTT
J: TRBJ1-4; D: TRBD1; V: TRBV9; size: .; CDR3: CASSVDTGGLNEKLFF; DNA: TGTGCCAGCAGCGTAGACACAGGGGGGCTAAATGAAAAACTGTTTTTT
J: TRBJ1-1; D: .; V: TRBV9; size: .; CDR3: CASSVGRYRSGAEAFF; DNA: TGTGCCAGCAGCGTAGGGAGGTACCGGTCAGGGGCTGAAGCTTTCTTT
J: TRBJ1-1; D: .; V: TRBV6-4; size: few; CDR3: CASSDSEGSEAFF; DNA: TGTGCCAGCAGTGACTCTGAGGGTAGTGAAGCTTTCTTT